These 20 T cell receptor beta chains originate from one sample sequenced in a study of CD8 T cells in ankylosing spondylitis. TCRdb reanalysed the 5' RACE reads using MiXCR and keeps one entry per CDR3 protein. The data contain approximately 220,000 distinct CDR3 sequences, roughly 25% of them seen just once; the ten biggest clones take up 6.6%. Input material: blood, either unsorted or a sorted T cell fraction (not recorded which). The source is a male donor with ankylosing spondylitis or in good health (not recorded which).

The genes are TRBV18 and TRBJ2-1, with a possible D match to TRBD1 (5 bases). Trimming removed 3 bases at V and 0 bases at J, with 21 bases between. There are 19 residues in the CDR3. CDR1 and CDR2 (germline): KGHSH, LQKENI. CDR3 DNA sequence: TGTGCCAGCTCACCTACACCTAACTCACACAGGAGCTCCTACAATGAGCAGTTCTTC. It yields the protein CASSPTPNSHRSSYNEQFF.

The chain is built from TRBV20-1 and TRBJ2-7; TRBD1 might be the D (5 bases). The germline V gene encodes CDR1 DFQATT and CDR2 SNEGSKA (reference sequence). The CDR3 consists of 14 residues. Trimming took off 5 bases at V and 3 bases at J, with 17 bases between the two ends. The CDR3 region is CSARRLVRVYEQYF. In DNA form, the CDR3 reads TGCAGTGCTCGACGCCTTGTCAGGGTCTACGAGCAGTACTTC.

This clonotype has a handful of counts. This chain connects TRBV29-1 to TRBJ2-1; D may be TRBD2 (5 bases). The V gene's germline CDR1 is SQVTM and CDR2 ANQGSEA. V was clipped by 4 bases and J by 6 bases, with 13 bases between them. The CDR3 contains 13 residues. The CDR3 loop reads CSVVSGGGNEQFF. The DNA for the CDR3 is TGCAGCGTTGTGAGCGGAGGAGGCAATGAGCAGTTCTTC.

This clonotype has a single count. This rearrangement joins TRBV10-3 to TRBJ1-1; 7 bases map to TRBD1. The V gene end was trimmed by 5 bases and the J gene end by 0 bases; junction bases not matched to a gene: 6. The CDR3 contains 15 residues. The germline gives CDR1 ENHRY, CDR2 SYGVKD. This CDR3 reads CAISRDRSMNTEAFF. As DNA, the CDR3 is TGTGCCATCAGTCGGGACAGAAGCATGAACACTGAAGCTTTCTTT.

The chain combines TRBV20-1 with TRBJ1-6; D gene ambiguous. The germline gives CDR1 DFQATT, CDR2 SNEGSKA (reference sequence). The V gene lost 4 bases and the J gene lost 10 bases, with 17 bases spanning the gap. This CDR3 region has 14 residues. CDR3: CSAIREGQRSPLHF. The DNA for the CDR3 is TGCAGTGCTATACGGGAGGGTCAGAGGTCACCCCTCCACTTT.

This clonotype showed up just a few times. The CDR3 bases are TGCGCCAGCAGCCAAGATCGGGCAGGGTCAGAGACCCAGTACTTC. Its protein is CASSQDRAGSETQYF. The chain has TRBV4-3 and TRBJ2-5, with a possible D match to TRBD1 (5 bases). The ends were cut back, 0 bases at V and 4 bases at J, with 12 bases in the middle. This CDR3 is 15 amino acids long. Germline CDR1 is LGHNA and CDR2 is YSLEER.

Notes on this clonotype: It may be a read error: a sequence one base away is much more abundant. The V gene is TRBV7-8, the J gene TRBJ1-1; the D gene is possibly TRBD1 (6 bases). CDR1 SGHVS and CDR2 FQNEAQ come from the germline V gene. The CDR3 is made up of 13 amino acids. V shed 4 bases and J shed 0 bases, with 6 bases lying between them. The CDR3 here is CASSWTVNTEAFF. CDR3 DNA sequence: TGTGCCAGCAGCTGGACAGTGAACACTGAAGCTTTCTTT.

This clonotype was observed at least ten times. The chain joins TRBV29-1 to TRBJ1-1; D may be TRBD1 (6 bases). The CDR3 runs 15 residues. Germline CDR1 SQVTM, CDR2 ANQGSEA. The germline V and J ends were trimmed by 0 bases and 5 bases, with 16 bases remaining between them. This chain's CDR3 is CSVEDLGGTRTEAFF. CDR3 nucleotides: TGCAGCGTTGAAGATCTAGGGGGAACGAGGACTGAAGCTTTCTTT.

The chain recombines TRBV29-1 with TRBJ2-3; a possible D gene is TRBD2 (5 bases). This CDR3 has 13 amino acids. Between the trimmed V and J ends, which lost 6 bases and 5 bases, there was a span of 15 bases. CDR1 and CDR2 from the germline V gene are SQVTM and ANQGSEA. The CDR3 here is CSVGETLGDTQYF. The DNA for the CDR3 is TGCAGCGTAGGCGAAACACTAGGAGATACGCAGTATTTT.

The genes are TRBV6-5 and TRBJ2-5; D tentatively reads TRBD1 or TRBD2 (5 bases each). CDR3 length equals 14 residues. Trimming shortened V by 6 bases and J by 5 bases, and 16 bases separated the two germline ends. Germline CDR1 MNHEY, CDR2 SVGAGI. CDR3 in DNA: TGTGCCAGCAGCTACGGGACGGGTGGCGAGACCCAGTACTTC. The encoded protein is CASSYGTGGETQYF.

The chain recombines TRBV29-1 with TRBJ2-5, with D possibly TRBD1 on 6 matching bases. Between the trimmed V and J ends, which lost 4 bases and 7 bases, there was a span of 13 bases. The CDR3 has 12 amino acids. The germline V gene encodes CDR1 SQVTM and CDR2 ANQGSEA. The CDR3 spells CSVAQGVGTQYF. For the CDR3, the DNA is TGCAGCGTTGCACAGGGCGTCGGGACCCAGTACTTC.

The V and J genes are TRBV19 and TRBJ2-4; 9 positions match TRBD2. The length of the CDR3 is 15 residues. Germline V gives CDR1 LNHDA, CDR2 SQIVND (reference sequence). V lost 6 bases to trimming and J lost 6 bases; unmatched junction nucleotides: 9. The CDR3 DNA is TGTGCCAGTAGCAGGCTAGCGGGGTCCCGAAACATTCAGTACTTC. The encoded protein is CASSRLAGSRNIQYF.

The chain links TRBV20-1 to TRBJ1-5, with D possibly TRBD1 on 6 matching bases. Trimming removed 2 bases from V and 6 bases from J, with 14 bases in between. The V gene's germline CDR1 is DFQATT and CDR2 SNEGSKA (reference sequence). The CDR3 sequence is 14 residues long. The DNA for the CDR3 is TGCAGTGCTAGACCCAATACAGGGACTCAGCCCCAGCATTTT. Protein sequence: CSARPNTGTQPQHF.

This clonotype was found a few times. This chain uses TRBV20-1 with TRBJ2-5; D not certain. The CDR3 length is 14 residues. Trimming cost V 3 bases and J 2 bases, with 13 bases left between them. CDR1 and CDR2 (germline): DFQATT, SNEGSKA (reference sequence). The CDR3 protein is CSASRIRGQETQYF. The CDR3 region has the DNA TGCAGTGCTAGCAGGATACGTGGGCAAGAGACCCAGTACTTC.

This clonotype was detected a few times. The rearrangement joins TRBV5-1 to TRBJ2-7; 11 nucleotides line up with TRBD2. Germline CDR1 reads SGHRS; CDR2 reads YFSETQ. CDR3 length equals 15 residues. The ends lost 0 bases at V and 4 bases at J; junction bases unmatched: 3. CDR3 in amino acids: CASSLVASGRYEQYF. In DNA, the CDR3 is TGCGCCAGCAGCTTGGTGGCTAGCGGGAGGTACGAGCAGTACTTC.

This clonotype was seen many times. The chain couples TRBV6-5 to TRBJ2-1, with TRBD2 matching 10 bases. Trimming at V came to 0 bases and at J to 8 bases, leaving 4 bases not matched to a gene. Germline V gives CDR1 MNHEY, CDR2 SVGAGI. The CDR3 loop spans 15 amino acids. This CDR3 reads CASSYSASGSYEQFF. CDR3 coding DNA: TGTGCCAGCAGTTACTCGGCTAGCGGGAGCTATGAGCAGTTCTTC.

This clonotype has just a few counts. The chain employs TRBV4-1 and TRBJ2-3; 12 positions match TRBD2. The V segment lost 4 bases and the J segment 6 bases; nucleotides outside the gene matches: 8. The CDR3 runs to 16 residues. CDR1 and CDR2 (germline): MGHRA, YSYEKL. The CDR3 sequence: CASSLSTSGGFDTQYF. CDR3 in DNA: TGCGCCAGCAGCCTCTCGACTAGCGGGGGCTTCGATACGCAGTATTTT.

Ten or more counts support this clonotype. This chain joins TRBV7-2 and TRBJ2-3, with D possibly TRBD2 on 5 matching bases. The germline CDR1 and CDR2 sequences are SGHTA and FQGNSA. The V and J ends lost 2 bases and 0 bases respectively, with 12 bases between them. The CDR3 has 16 residues. The CDR3 loop reads CASSLSGGLSTDTQYF. The CDR3 nucleotides are TGTGCCAGCAGCTTATCCGGCGGGCTTAGCACAGATACGCAGTATTTT.

This clonotype was recorded at least ten times. V is TRBV9 and J is TRBJ1-1, with a tentative D call TRBD1 (5 bases). Between the trimmed V and J ends, which lost 0 bases and 1 base, there was a span of 16 bases. The CDR3 spans 17 residues. Germline values: CDR1 SGDLS, CDR2 YYNGEE. CDR3 in amino acids: CASSVGSGAIKNTEAFF. In DNA, the CDR3 is TGTGCCAGCAGCGTAGGTAGTGGGGCGATCAAGAACACTGAAGCTTTCTTT.

V gene TRBV5-8 combines with J gene TRBJ1-2; D uncertain. V gave up 0 bases and J gave up 6 bases, with 9 bases separating them. The CDR3 is made up of 13 amino acids. CDR1 and CDR2 from the germline V gene are SGHTS and YDEGEE. CDR3 in DNA: TGTGCCAGCAGCTTGGTGGGGATGGATGGCTACACCTTC. It specifies CASSLVGMDGYTF.